The 32 T cell receptor beta chains below all came from one sample that was sequenced in a study of blood T cell repertoires in COVID-19 (dated by TCRdb to 2018 to 2021). To prepare the library, the immunoSEQ multiplex PCR assay was applied. The source is immuneACCESS, and TCRdb retained only in-frame sequences with V and J called. Part of the clones is not carried over; for the studies checked, unresolved V genes explain less than half of this, and the remainder is unexplained. A total of around 340,000 clones appear in this sample, 65% to 90% of them only once. Of the sample, about 4.2% falls within the top ten clones. What was sequenced was PBMCs or T cells enriched from blood (not recorded which). The origin of the receptors is a middle-aged woman with acute COVID-19.

The chain recombines TRBV6-5 with TRBJ1-1; 7 positions match TRBD1. This CDR3 has 11 amino acids. V was clipped by 8 bases and J by 5 bases; unmatched bases: 2. The germline gives CDR1 MNHEY, CDR2 SVGAGI. The DNA for the CDR3 is TGTGCCAGCCAGGGGGTAACTGAAGCTTTCTTT. This sequence encodes CASQGVTEAFF.

This clone was recorded a few times. This chain joins TRBV18 and TRBJ1-4; tentatively, D is TRBD1 (5 bases). Trimming pared 1 base from V and 0 bases from J, leaving 9 bases between. The CDR3 has 16 residues. CDR1 is KGHSH and CDR2 is LQKENI in the germline V gene. DNA for the CDR3: TGTGCCAGCTCACCACGGACGGGGGCAACTAATGAAAAACTGTTTTTT. This codes for CASSPRTGATNEKLFF.

The chain is built from TRBV5-1 and TRBJ1-1; D is unresolved. The germline CDR1 and CDR2 sequences are SGHRS and YFSETQ. V was shortened by 1 base and J by 1 base, with 8 bases between the two germline ends. The CDR3 is made up of 14 amino acids. CDR3: CASSLTQSNTEAFF. CDR3 DNA: TGCGCCAGCAGCTTGACACAGTCGAACACTGAAGCTTTCTTT.

In nucleotides, the CDR3 is TGCGCCAGCAGTGAGTCGGCGCAGACTCTTTCCCTAAATCGGACCCAGCATTTT. Amino acid sequence: CASSESAQTLSLNRTQHF. The rearrangement uses TRBV10-1 and TRBJ1-5, with no clear D. The CDR3 has 18 residues. Germline-derived CDR1 and CDR2 are WNHNN and SYGVQD (reference sequence). With 0 bases removed from V and 11 bases from J, the gap between germline ends came to 26 bases.

The rearrangement links TRBV5-1 to TRBJ1-2; D perhaps matches TRBD1 (5 bases). The germline V gene has CDR1 SGHRS and CDR2 YFSETQ. The germline V and J ends were trimmed by 4 bases and 5 bases, with 15 bases remaining between them. The CDR3 is 14 residues long. The CDR3 bases are TGCGCCAGCAGCATAAACGCCCAGGGATATGGCTACACCTTC. Its protein is CASSINAQGYGYTF.

This clone was counted only a few times. The chain employs TRBV4-2 and TRBJ1-2; D perhaps matches TRBD1 (5 bases). Germline CDR1 and CDR2: LGHNA and YNFKEQ. The CDR3 has 16 residues. Trimming removed 0 bases from V and 8 bases from J, with 19 bases in between. In nucleotides, the CDR3 is TGTGCCAGCAGCCAAGATGGGGCCAGCCCCCGACGAGGCTACACCTTC. Translation: CASSQDGASPRRGYTF.

The chain uses TRBV4-3 and TRBJ2-1; D remains unclear. The length of the CDR3 is 14 residues. Germline V CDR1 and CDR2: LGHNA, YSLEER. Trimming removed 1 base at V and 4 bases at J, with 8 bases between. The chain's CDR3 is CASSQAAGYNEQFF. The CDR3 DNA sequence: TGCGCCAGCAGCCAAGCGGCAGGATACAATGAGCAGTTCTTC.

This sequence joins TRBV5-1 and TRBJ2-6; possibly TRBD1 for D (5 bases). Trimming took 3 bases from V and 0 from J, leaving 10 bases between them. The CDR3 is 16 amino acids. Germline CDR1 is SGHRS and CDR2 is YFSETQ. The CDR3 sequence: CASSSKGASGANVLTF. DNA of the CDR3: TGCGCCAGCAGCTCGAAAGGGGCCTCTGGGGCCAACGTCCTGACTTTC.

This clone appeared a few times. The chain joins TRBV27 to TRBJ1-1, with a weak D call TRBD1 (6 bases). The CDR3 loop spans 15 amino acids. V lost 3 bases and J lost 1, with 12 bases in between. The germline V gene has CDR1 MNHEY and CDR2 SMNVEV (reference sequence). CDR3 DNA sequence: TGTGCCAGCAGTTTGTCAGGGGTCGCGAACACTGAAGCTTTCTTT. Its translation is CASSLSGVANTEAFF.

This chain connects TRBV29-1 to TRBJ2-1; tentatively, D is TRBD2 (5 bases). Germline V gene sequence: CDR1 SQVTM, CDR2 ANQGSEA. Trimming removed 8 bases from V and 0 bases from J, with 17 bases in between. The length of the CDR3 is 15 residues. This chain's CDR3 is CSSSGGSSSYNEQFF. The DNA of the CDR3 is TGCAGCTCCAGCGGTGGGTCGAGCTCCTACAATGAGCAGTTCTTC.

The genes are TRBV27 and TRBJ1-1; D unresolved. The CDR3 length is 15 residues. The ends were cut back, 4 bases at V and 1 base at J, with 13 bases in the middle. Per germline, CDR1 MNHEY and CDR2 SMNVEV (reference sequence). The CDR3 DNA is TGTGCCAGCAGTTCACTAGGGATGGCGAACACTGAAGCTTTCTTT. Residues: CASSSLGMANTEAFF.

Comment on this clone: The same CDR3 can be traced to other DNA sequences in this sample. This chain uses TRBV9 with TRBJ1-4, with no clear D. V was trimmed by 1 base and J by 0 bases, leaving 7 bases between them. This CDR3 has 15 amino acids. CDR1 is SGDLS, CDR2 YYNGEE, per germline. Here the CDR3 reads CASSVTGATNEKLFF. The CDR3 region has the DNA TGTGCCAGCAGCGTAACCGGGGCAACTAATGAAAAACTGTTTTTT.

The chain carries TRBV7-2 and TRBJ2-1; 8 bases are a match to TRBD2. The germline CDR1 and CDR2 sequences are SGHTA and FQGNSA. V dropped 3 bases and J dropped 9; count of bases not matched to a gene: 7. CDR3 length: 14 amino acids. CDR3 region: CASSFSSGSLEQFF. The CDR3 DNA is TGTGCCAGCAGCTTTTCAAGCGGGAGTCTTGAGCAGTTCTTC.

The gene calls are TRBV4-3 and TRBJ1-1; D remains ambiguous. Trimming removed 0 bases at V and 0 bases at J, with 8 bases between. There are 15 residues in the CDR3. The germline CDR1 and CDR2 sequences are LGHNA and YSLEER. For the CDR3, the DNA is TGCGCCAGCAGCCAAGATGGGCAGGTGAACACTGAAGCTTTCTTT. This codes for CASSQDGQVNTEAFF.

The V and J genes are TRBV7-2 and TRBJ2-7; TRBD2 matches at 9 bases. The length of the CDR3 is 14 residues. Germline values: CDR1 SGHTA, CDR2 FQGNSA. J was trimmed by 3 bases and V by 5 bases; bases with no gene match: 5. The CDR3 DNA is TGTGCCAGCAGCGCAATTAGCGGGAGCTACGAGCAGTACTTC. Encoded protein: CASSAISGSYEQYF.

V is TRBV18 and J is TRBJ2-1; 7 bases align to TRBD2. CDR1 is KGHSH and CDR2 is LQKENI in the germline V gene. The CDR3 spans 14 residues. Trimming took 0 bases from V and 8 from J; bases not matched to a gene: 4. CDR3: CASSPPGGSYEQFF. The CDR3 nucleotides are TGTGCCAGCTCACCACCGGGCGGGAGTTATGAGCAGTTCTTC.

The rearrangement uses TRBV20-1 and TRBJ2-1; D might be TRBD1 (5 bases). The CDR3 totals 11 residues. Germline CDR1 and CDR2: DFQATT and SNEGSKA (reference sequence). The ends were cut back, 3 bases at V and 9 bases at J, with 9 bases in the middle. As DNA, the CDR3 is TGCAGTGCTAGGACAGATCTTGAGCAGTTCTTC. Residues: CSARTDLEQFF.

The genes are TRBV7-8 and TRBJ1-3, with D unclear. The CDR3 is 16 residues long. Germline CDR1 reads SGHVS; CDR2 reads FQNEAQ. V lost 0 bases, J lost 0 bases, and 9 bases lay in between. CDR3 DNA: TGTGCCAGCAGCTTAGCCCATCGGTACTCTGGAAACACCATATATTTT. Its protein is CASSLAHRYSGNTIYF.

V and J are TRBV6-5 and TRBJ1-2; tentative D call: TRBD1 (6 bases). Germline V CDR1 and CDR2: MNHEY, SVGAGI. CDR3 length: 11 residues. Trimming left V 10 bases short and J 8 bases short, with 14 bases between. CDR3 protein: CATYRVEGYTF. Here the CDR3 DNA reads TGTGCCACCTACAGGGTGGAGGGCTACACCTTC.

The V call is TRBV29-1, the J call TRBJ1-4; no definite D call. Trimming took 2 bases from V and 7 from J, leaving 14 bases between them. Germline V CDR1 and CDR2: SQVTM, ANQGSEA. The CDR3 has 14 residues. CDR3 amino acids: CSVEMDGRSEKLFF. CDR3 nucleotide sequence: TGCAGCGTTGAAATGGACGGGAGGAGTGAAAAACTGTTTTTT.

The chain joins TRBV20-1 to TRBJ1-2; no firm D call. This CDR3 spans 11 amino acids. Germline CDR1 DFQATT, CDR2 SNEGSKA (reference sequence). V was clipped by 4 bases and J by 8 bases, with 11 bases between them. CDR3 in DNA: TGCAGTGCTAAATGGGGAGGGGGCTACACCTTC. Amino acids: CSAKWGGGYTF.

The rearrangement links TRBV6-5 to TRBJ2-2; TRBD2 is a possible D gene (6 bases). The length of the CDR3 is 12 residues. Germline V gene sequence: CDR1 MNHEY, CDR2 SVGAGI. V dropped 8 bases and J dropped 5 bases, with 9 bases sitting between them. CDR3 nucleotide sequence: TGTGCCAGCCTCGGGACTACCGGGGAGCTGTTTTTT. It translates to CASLGTTGELFF.

J is TRBJ2-5 and V is TRBV7-8; possibly TRBD1 for D (6 bases). CDR3 length: 16 residues. V lost 4 bases and J lost 5, with 20 bases in between. Germline V gene sequence: CDR1 SGHVS, CDR2 FQNEAQ. CDR3 sequence (DNA): TGTGCCAGCAGCTCGAGGGGCCTGGCTAGGGGGGAGACCCAGTACTTC. Its protein is CASSSRGLARGETQYF.

The chain uses TRBV13 and TRBJ1-2, with TRBD1 matching 10 bases. Germline V gene sequence: CDR1 PRHDT, CDR2 FYEKMQ (reference sequence). The CDR3 contains 13 residues. J was trimmed by 6 bases and V by 6 bases; bases with no gene match: 4. The CDR3 loop is CASRMTGGDGYTF. In DNA, the CDR3 is TGTGCCAGCAGAATGACAGGGGGCGATGGCTACACCTTC.

This sequence joins TRBV5-1 and TRBJ1-5; TRBD1 matches 7 bases. Losses at the gene ends were 6 bases for V and 0 bases for J; bases not matched to a gene: 15. CDR1 and CDR2 from the germline V gene are SGHRS and YFSETQ. This CDR3 has 18 residues. The CDR3 sequence is CASIQLRQGKYSNQPQHF. The CDR3 nucleotides read TGCGCCAGCATCCAACTACGACAGGGCAAATATAGCAATCAGCCCCAGCATTTT.

The chain combines TRBV2 with TRBJ2-5, with TRBD2 matching over 16 bases. V was pared by 4 bases and J by 5 bases, with 1 base of the junction left unmatched. The CDR3 extends over 15 amino acids. Germline V CDR1 and CDR2: SNHLY, FYNNEI. The CDR3 loop reads CASSGGLAGGETQYF. Written as DNA, the CDR3 is TGTGCCAGCAGTGGGGGACTAGCGGGAGGGGAGACCCAGTACTTC.

V is TRBV7-9 and J is TRBJ2-1; TRBD2 might be the D (7 bases). The CDR3 sequence is 15 residues long. V was cut by 6 bases and J by 7 bases, with 19 bases left in between. The germline V gene encodes CDR1 SEHNR and CDR2 FQNEAQ (reference sequence). CDR3 sequence: CASRAGAERGNEQFF. The CDR3 nucleotides read TGTGCCAGCAGGGCGGGAGCGGAGAGGGGGAATGAGCAGTTCTTC. Full variable domain (remainder filled in from reference TRBV7-9 and TRBJ2-1): DTGVSQNPRHKITKRGQNVTFRCDPISEHNRLYWYRQTLGQGPEFLTYFQNEAQLEKSRLLSDRFSAERPKGSFSTLEIQRTEQGDSAMYLCASRAGAERGNEQFFGPGTRLTVL.

The rearrangement uses TRBV3-1 (or the pseudogene TRBV3-2) and TRBJ1-1; no reliable D call. This CDR3 is built from 11 residues. Germline-derived CDR1 and CDR2 are LGHDT and YNNKEL (reference sequence). Trimming took off 4 bases at V and 7 bases at J, with 7 bases between the two ends. CDR3 sequence: CASSRALEAFF. The CDR3 DNA reads TGTGCCAGCAGCCGGGCTCTTGAAGCTTTCTTT.

In DNA, the CDR3 is TGTGCCAGCAGCCCCTCCGCCAGGCTCGGAGGCGAGCAGTACTTC. This sequence encodes CASSPSARLGGEQYF. This chain uses TRBV11-2 with TRBJ2-7; tentatively, D is TRBD2 (5 bases). Trimming pared 5 bases from V and 6 bases from J, leaving 20 bases between. CDR1 and CDR2 (germline): SGHAT, FQNNGV. This CDR3 comprises 15 residues.

This clone showed up just once. The chain employs TRBV27 and TRBJ1-6; a weak D match, TRBD1 (5 bases). Per the germline V gene, CDR1 is MNHEY and CDR2 is SMNVEV (reference sequence). Between the trimmed V and J ends, which lost 6 bases and 0 bases, there was a span of 21 bases. The CDR3 loop spans 19 amino acids. The CDR3 loop reads CASSTRTRAGSSYNSPLHF. As DNA, the CDR3 is TGTGCCAGCAGCACCCGGACAAGAGCGGGATCCTCCTATAATTCACCCCTCCACTTT.

The V and J genes are TRBV6-2 or TRBV6-3 and TRBJ1-5, with D possibly TRBD1 on 5 matching bases. Germline V lookup: CDR1 MNHEY, CDR2 SVGEGT. This CDR3 is 20 amino acids long. Trimming removed 4 bases from V and 3 bases from J, with 28 bases in between. Here the CDR3 DNA reads TGTGCCAGCAGTTTTTCTGGTCCAATGGGGCGAAGGACGCTCAATCAGCCCCAGCATTTT. It codes for CASSFSGPMGRRTLNQPQHF.

The rearrangement joins TRBV4-1 to TRBJ2-1; no reliable D call. The CDR3 loop spans 13 amino acids. Looked up from germline, CDR1 is MGHRA and CDR2 is YSYEKL. V was trimmed by 6 bases and J by 6 bases, leaving 12 bases between them. CDR3 region: CASRRHVSNEQFF. As DNA, the CDR3 is TGCGCCAGCAGGCGGCACGTCTCCAATGAGCAGTTCTTC.